A single sample is the source of the 19 T cell receptor beta chains below, sequenced in a study of blood T cell repertoires in COVID-19. Profiled with immunoSEQ multiplex PCR; TCRdb holds only in-frame clones, not every one. The table has approximately 89,000 clones, 75% to 90% seen once. The sample comprised peripheral blood. These receptors came from a human donor in a cohort sampled during active COVID-19.

The chain joins TRBV2 to TRBJ1-2; D is uncertain. The V end lost 4 bases, the J end lost 4 bases, and 7 bases lay between the germline ends. CDR3 length equals 12 residues. Germline V gives CDR1 SNHLY, CDR2 FYNNEI. The CDR3 loop is CASSGTIYGYTF. The CDR3 nucleotides read TGTGCCAGCAGTGGAACAATCTATGGCTACACCTTC. Variable domain in full (rest from reference TRBV2 and TRBJ1-2): EPEVTQTPSHQVTQMGQEVILRCVPISNHLYFYWYRQILGQKVEFLVSFYNNEISEKSEIFDDQFSVERPDGSNFTLKIRSTKLEDSAMYFCASSGTIYGYTFGSGTRLTVV.

The CDR3 here is CASAIQGSGDTQYF. The DNA for the CDR3 is TGCGCCAGCGCAATACAGGGGTCAGGCGATACGCAGTATTTT. The V gene is TRBV5-1, the J gene TRBJ2-3, with TRBD1 identical over 7 bases. V was pared by 7 bases and J by 6 bases, with 11 bases of the junction left unmatched. Germline CDR1 is SGHRS and CDR2 is YFSETQ. The CDR3 is made up of 14 amino acids.

The gene calls are TRBV7-2 and TRBJ1-3; no clear D. The CDR3 is 15 amino acids. In germline, CDR1 is SGHTA, CDR2 FQGNSA. V lost 5 bases and J lost 2, with 13 bases in between. The DNA of the CDR3 is TGTGCCAGCAGCGTCCGAGCCGGGACTGGAAACACCATATATTTT. Translating it yields CASSVRAGTGNTIYF.

A remark on this clone: No conserved phenylalanine or tryptophan ends this CDR3, so it is likely a read error. The limits of the CDR3 on the DNA are not certain, so only TCRdb's listed CDR3 is given. The rearrangement uses TRBV2 and TRBJ1-1. Germline-derived CDR1 and CDR2 are SNHLY and FYNNEI. The CDR3 region is 10 residues in length, termini included. Here the CDR3 reads CASSEYQPTL.

V is TRBV3-1 (or the pseudogene TRBV3-2) and J is TRBJ1-6; D is unresolved. The CDR3 extends over 14 amino acids. The germline V and J ends were trimmed by 2 bases and 4 bases, with 6 bases remaining between them. Germline V gene data show CDR1 as LGHDT and CDR2 as YNNKEL (reference sequence). CDR3 residues: CASSQPGYNSPLHF. The CDR3 DNA reads as TGTGCCAGCAGCCAACCGGGTTATAATTCACCCCTCCACTTT.

The rearrangement links TRBV9 to TRBJ2-3; D not resolved. There are 14 residues in the CDR3. With 4 bases removed from V and 1 base from J, the gap between germline ends came to 10 bases. Germline CDR1 and CDR2: SGDLS and YYNGEE. The CDR3 sequence is CASSLVSRTDTQYF. The CDR3 DNA reads TGTGCCAGCAGCCTAGTTTCTCGCACAGATACGCAGTATTTT.

The rearrangement uses TRBV5-6 and TRBJ2-7, with 7 bases identical to TRBD1. V trimming: 0 bases; J trimming: 2 bases; junction bases outside the gene matches: 5. The CDR3 is 15 residues long. Germline V gives CDR1 SGHDT, CDR2 YYEEEE. The CDR3 coding sequence is TGTGCCAGCAGCTTGGGACGCGACAGGGCCTACGAGCAGTACTTC. Protein: CASSLGRDRAYEQYF.

The V and J genes are TRBV9 and TRBJ2-1; D possibly corresponds to TRBD2 (6 bases). From germline, CDR1 is SGDLS and CDR2 YYNGEE. Trimming took 2 bases from V and 9 from J, leaving 12 bases between them. The CDR3 spans 13 residues. The CDR3 is CASSVPGTFEQFF. CDR3 sequence (DNA): TGTGCCAGCAGCGTCCCAGGGACTTTTGAGCAGTTCTTC. The entire variable domain, with the rest obtained from reference TRBV9 and TRBJ2-1, is as follows: DSGVTQTPKHLITATGQRVTLRCSPRSGDLSVYWYQQSLDQGLQFLIQYYNGEERAKGNILERFSAQQFPDLHSELNLSSLELGDSALYFCASSVPGTFEQFFGPGTRLTVL.

Here the CDR3 reads CASSNRGTFSNQPQHF. The CDR3 DNA sequence: TGTGCCAGCAGTAACAGGGGAACTTTTAGCAATCAGCCCCAGCATTTT. The gene calls are TRBV2 and TRBJ1-5; 7 bases align to TRBD1. Trimming took 5 bases from V and 0 from J; bases not matched to a gene: 7. The CDR3 runs 16 residues. CDR1 and CDR2 (germline): SNHLY, FYNNEI.

CDR3 in DNA: TGCGCCAGCAGCCAAGCCCTTGGACAGGAACGCTACACCTTC. Translated, it gives CASSQALGQERYTF. The J gene is TRBJ1-2, the V gene TRBV4-1; the match to TRBD1 covers 7 bases. V gave up 1 base and J gave up 9 bases; unmatched junction bases: 8. Per germline, CDR1 MGHRA and CDR2 YSYEKL. The CDR3 has 14 amino acids.

The chain has TRBV19 and TRBJ2-2, with TRBD2 matching 10 bases. V lost 6 bases, J lost 10 bases, and 8 bases stayed unmatched. The CDR3 consists of 14 residues. Germline values: CDR1 LNHDA, CDR2 SQIVND (reference sequence). CDR3: CASSGLAAVKELFF. The CDR3 nucleotides read TGTGCCAGTAGCGGACTAGCGGCGGTAAAGGAGCTGTTTTTT.

The rearrangement uses TRBV9 and TRBJ2-3; 13 bases align to TRBD2. Germline V CDR1 and CDR2: SGDLS, YYNGEE. V lost 4 bases to trimming and J lost 7 bases; unmatched junction nucleotides: 15. This CDR3 spans 18 amino acids. The DNA for the CDR3 is TGTGCCAGCAGCCCCGGGACTAGCGGGGCTCATACCCGCCATACGCAGTATTTT. It yields the protein CASSPGTSGAHTRHTQYF.

The chain carries TRBV7-2 and TRBJ1-2; no firm D call. The germline gives CDR1 SGHTA, CDR2 FQGNSA. The V gene lost 6 bases and the J gene lost 4 bases, with 12 bases spanning the gap. The CDR3 totals 13 residues. The CDR3 region has the DNA TGTGCCAGCAGTTACACCCACAGCTATGGCTACACCTTC. Protein sequence: CASSYTHSYGYTF.

This rearrangement joins TRBV29-1 to TRBJ1-4; perhaps TRBD1 as D (6 bases). V lost 8 bases, J lost 8 bases, and 15 bases lay in between. The CDR3 runs 12 residues. The germline V gene encodes CDR1 SQVTM and CDR2 ANQGSEA. In nucleotides, the CDR3 is TGCAGCTTCCAAGGGGGGGAGGAAAAACTGTTTTTT. As protein: CSFQGGEEKLFF.

The rearrangement links TRBV24-1 to TRBJ2-5; 13 bases align to TRBD2. This CDR3 contains 16 residues. V lost 4 bases and J lost 1; bases outside the gene matches: 2. From germline, CDR1 is KGHDR and CDR2 SFDVKD. Here the CDR3 reads CATSELAGGFQETQYF. The DNA of the CDR3 is TGTGCCACCAGTGAACTAGCGGGGGGGTTCCAAGAGACCCAGTACTTC.

This chain links TRBV18 with TRBJ2-1; D not resolved. Trimming stripped 6 bases from V and 3 bases from J, with 12 bases between. The germline V gene encodes CDR1 KGHSH and CDR2 LQKENI. CDR3 length: 14 amino acids. The CDR3 region has the DNA TGTGCCAGCTCCTTCGAGAAATACTACAATGAGCAGTTCTTC. This sequence encodes CASSFEKYYNEQFF.

J is TRBJ2-7 and V is TRBV6-1; unclear D gene. CDR1 and CDR2 from the germline V gene are MNHNS and SASEGT. The CDR3 loop spans 13 amino acids. The V end was cut by 3 bases, the J end by 3 bases, with 9 bases between. The chain's CDR3 is CASSEFSFYEQYF. CDR3 DNA sequence: TGTGCCAGCAGTGAGTTTTCGTTCTACGAGCAGTACTTC.

V is TRBV18 and J is TRBJ2-7; TRBD2 matches 9 bases. The length of the CDR3 is 13 residues. CDR1 is KGHSH, CDR2 LQKENI, per germline. The ends lost 0 bases at V and 6 bases at J; junction bases unmatched: 0. As DNA, the CDR3 is TGTGCCAGCTCACCACCAGCGGGGGGCGAGCAGTACTTC. It translates to CASSPPAGGEQYF.

This chain uses TRBV12-3 or TRBV12-4 with TRBJ1-4, with TRBD1 as a possible D gene (5 bases). The CDR3 length is 12 residues. V lost 5 bases to trimming and J lost 8 bases, with 9 bases between them. This CDR3 reads CASSPRQEKLFF. CDR3 nucleotide sequence: TGTGCCAGCAGTCCTAGACAGGAAAAACTGTTTTTT.